The 3 T cell receptor beta chains below all came from one sample that was sequenced in a study of coeliac disease. Method: immunoSEQ multiplex PCR; TCRdb's copy keeps in-frame clones and lacks some. The table lists over 3,000 clones, approximately 70% of them singletons, with 8.5% in the top ten. The sample consisted of intraepithelial lymphocytes from the gut. The receptors were sampled from a man aged 25 to 45 with celiac disease.

V usage is TRBV7-9 and J usage is TRBJ2-3, with a possible D match to TRBD2 (6 bases). CDR1 and CDR2 from the germline V gene are SEHNR and FQNEAQ (reference sequence). The CDR3 sequence is 19 residues long. V dropped 3 bases and J dropped 2 bases, with 24 bases sitting between them. This CDR3 reads CASSFWPTSLTGDTDTQYF. Written as DNA, the CDR3 is TGTGCCAGCAGCTTTTGGCCTACGTCCTTAACGGGAGACACAGATACGCAGTATTTT.

The chain employs TRBV10-3 and TRBJ1-3; D is unclear. The CDR3 length is 14 residues. Per germline, CDR1 ENHRY and CDR2 SYGVKD. V lost 2 bases to trimming and J lost 2 bases, with 7 bases between them. The CDR3: CAISEQMTGNTIYF. The CDR3 DNA reads TGTGCCATCAGTGAGCAGATGACTGGAAACACCATATATTTT.

The chain is built from TRBV5-1 and TRBJ2-1, with 9 bases identical to TRBD1. CDR3 length: 16 residues. The J segment lost 5 bases and the V segment lost 0 bases, leaving 6 bases of the junction unmatched. Germline lookup yields CDR1 SGHRS and CDR2 YFSETQ. The DNA for the CDR3 is TGCGCCAGCAGCTTGGGGGACAGGGAATTCAACAATGAGCAGTTCTTC. This encodes CASSLGDREFNNEQFF. Full variable domain (outside the CDR3, taken from reference TRBV5-1 and TRBJ2-1): KAGVTQTPRYLIKTRGQQVTLSCSPISGHRSVSWYQQTPGQGLQFLFEYFSETQRNKGNFPGRFSGRQFSNSRSEMNVSTLELGDSALYLCASSLGDREFNNEQFFGPGTRLTVL.